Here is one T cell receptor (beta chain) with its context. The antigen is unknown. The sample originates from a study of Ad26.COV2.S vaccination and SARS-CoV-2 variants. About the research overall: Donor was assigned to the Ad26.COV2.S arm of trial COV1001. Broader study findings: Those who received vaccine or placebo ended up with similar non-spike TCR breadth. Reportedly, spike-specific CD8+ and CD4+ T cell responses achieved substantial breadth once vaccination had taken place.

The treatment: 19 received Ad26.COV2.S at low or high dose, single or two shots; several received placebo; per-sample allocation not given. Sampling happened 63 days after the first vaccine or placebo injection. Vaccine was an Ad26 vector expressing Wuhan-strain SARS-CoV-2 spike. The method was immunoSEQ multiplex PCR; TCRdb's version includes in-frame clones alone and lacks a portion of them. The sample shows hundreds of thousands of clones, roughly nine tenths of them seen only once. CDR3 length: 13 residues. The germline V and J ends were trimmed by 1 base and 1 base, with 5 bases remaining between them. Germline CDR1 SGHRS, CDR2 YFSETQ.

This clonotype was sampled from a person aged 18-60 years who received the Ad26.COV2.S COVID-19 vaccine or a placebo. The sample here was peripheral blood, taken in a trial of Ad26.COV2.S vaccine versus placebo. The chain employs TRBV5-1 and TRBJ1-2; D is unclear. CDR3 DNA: TGCGCCAGCAGCTTGAACAGTAACTATGGCTACACCTTC. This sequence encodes CASSLNSNYGYTF.